Following are 11 T cell receptor beta chains from one sample sequenced in a study of regulatory T cells in long-lasting Graves disease. Time point of the sample: persistent/refractory GD, antithyroid drugs over 5 years with positive TRAb. PBMCs were the source of the RNA used for TCR sequencing. Construction of the TCR beta libraries employed iRepertoire HTBI primers in conjunction with Arm-PCR of CDR3 regions. MiXCR was run by TCRdb on the multiplex PCR reads, yielding one entry per CDR3 protein. This sample has some 450,000 distinct CDR3 sequences, with about 20% found just once. The sequencing used peripheral blood mononuclear cells (PBMCs), collected when the disease was refractory, from a patient treated with antithyroid drugs. The receptor source for this set is a female donor with Graves disease.

With regard to this clonotype: A much larger clone differs from this one at a single base, so this may be a read error. The V and J genes are TRBV7-3 and TRBJ2-5; 14 bases line up with TRBD2. From germline, CDR1 is SGHTA and CDR2 FQGTGA. The CDR3 has 15 amino acids. J was trimmed by 5 bases and V by 5 bases; bases with no gene match: 4. The DNA for the CDR3 is TGTGCCAGCAGCCGCGGGACTAGCGGGAGTGAGACCCAGTACTTC. As protein: CASSRGTSGSETQYF. The full variable domain, with the rest looked up from reference TRBV7-3 and TRBJ2-5, is GAGVSQTPSNKVTEKGKYVELRCDPISGHTALYWYRQSLGQGPEFLIYFQGTGAADDSGLPNDRFFAVRPEGSVSTLKIQRTERGDSAVYLCASSRGTSGSETQYFGPGTRLLVL.

This clonotype has just a few counts. This chain links TRBV29-1 with TRBJ1-2; D is ambiguous. Germline assignment: CDR1 SQVTM and CDR2 ANQGSEA. This CDR3 is 13 amino acids long. The ends were cut back, 7 bases at V and 3 bases at J, with 15 bases in the middle. DNA of the CDR3: TGCAGCGCTACAGTCGTGGGAGACTATGGCTACACCTTC. Amino acid sequence: CSATVVGDYGYTF.

This clonotype was found a few times. This chain links TRBV5-8 with TRBJ1-6; a possible D gene is TRBD1 (6 bases). The V end lost 2 bases, the J end lost 10 bases, and 13 bases lay between the germline ends. The CDR3 contains 14 residues. Germline CDR1 SGHTS, CDR2 YDEGEE. CDR3 in DNA: TGTGCCAGCAGCTTCCAGGGGTCTCGGTCACCCCTCCACTTT. It encodes CASSFQGSRSPLHF.

This clonotype came up many times. The genes are TRBV13 and TRBJ1-1, with D possibly being TRBD1 (5 bases). Germline CDR1 is PRHDT and CDR2 is FYEKMQ (reference sequence). This CDR3 is built from 15 residues. V gave up 5 bases and J gave up 1 base, with 14 bases separating them. The CDR3 DNA sequence: TGTGCCAGCAGCCTACCGGGACCGAAGAACACTGAAGCTTTCTTT. Amino acid sequence: CASSLPGPKNTEAFF.

A few counts support this clonotype. V usage is TRBV29-1 and J usage is TRBJ2-7; TRBD2 matches 12 bases. The trim removed 6 bases at V and 3 bases at J, leaving 3 bases unmatched. Germline CDR1 SQVTM, CDR2 ANQGSEA. There are 13 residues in the CDR3. The CDR3 nucleotides are TGCAGCGTCCTGACTAGCGGGAGCTACGAGCAGTACTTC. It is translated as CSVLTSGSYEQYF.

This clonotype came up a few times. The gene calls are TRBV5-4 and TRBJ1-1; perhaps TRBD1 as D (6 bases). The V end was cut by 5 bases, the J end by 6 bases, with 14 bases between. Germline assignment: CDR1 SGHNT and CDR2 YYREEE (reference sequence). The CDR3 extends over 13 amino acids. This chain's CDR3 is CASSGGAFSEAFF. DNA of the CDR3: TGTGCCAGCAGTGGGGGGGCGTTCTCTGAAGCTTTCTTT.

V usage is TRBV25-1 and J usage is TRBJ2-7; D is undetermined. V lost 3 bases, J lost 2 bases, and 17 bases lay in between. CDR3 size: 16 residues. In germline, CDR1 is MGHDK, CDR2 SYGVNS. CDR3 bases: TGTGCCAGCAGTGACCCAGCTGGGCAGCTTGCCTACGAGCAGTACTTC. Its translation is CASSDPAGQLAYEQYF.

This clonotype was seen a few times. This sequence joins TRBV20-1 and TRBJ1-5; D ambiguous. Trimming stripped 6 bases from V and 0 bases from J, with 15 bases between. The CDR3 is made up of 15 amino acids. Germline CDR1 is DFQATT and CDR2 is SNEGSKA (reference sequence). The DNA of the CDR3 is TGCAGTGCGAAGCCTTCGACATTTAGCAATCAGCCCCAGCATTTT. The encoded protein is CSAKPSTFSNQPQHF.

This clonotype was picked up many times. The J gene is TRBJ2-5, the V gene TRBV18; no definite D call. CDR3 length: 14 residues. Trimming took off 3 bases at V and 5 bases at J, with 13 bases between the two ends. The V gene's germline CDR1 is KGHSH and CDR2 LQKENI. DNA for the CDR3: TGTGCCAGCTCACCGGCCCTCGGACCGGAGACCCAGTACTTC. Translation gives CASSPALGPETQYF.

There are many counts of this clonotype. The genes are TRBV12-3 or TRBV12-4 and TRBJ2-5; D gene uncertain. CDR3 size: 12 residues. The germline V and J ends were trimmed by 6 bases and 4 bases, with 9 bases remaining between them. CDR3 loop: CASSLSRETQYF. As DNA, the CDR3 is TGTGCCAGCAGCTTATCTAGAGAGACCCAGTACTTC.

This clonotype was found many times. The chain joins TRBV11-2 to TRBJ2-7; D gene ambiguous. Deletions cut 1 base from V and 5 bases from J, with 9 bases between. Looked up from germline, CDR1 is SGHAT and CDR2 is FQNNGV. The length of the CDR3 is 13 residues. The CDR3 loop reads CASSLANSDEQYF. For the CDR3, the DNA is TGTGCCAGCAGCTTAGCTAATTCGGACGAGCAGTACTTC. Variable domain in full (rest from reference TRBV11-2 and TRBJ2-7): EAGVAQSPRYKIIEKRQSVAFWCNPISGHATLYWYQQILGQGPKLLIQFQNNGVVDDSQLPKDRFSAERLKGVDSTLKIQPAKLEDSAVYLCASSLANSDEQYFGPGTRLTVT.